The rows below give T cell receptor beta chains drawn from one sample of a study of T-cell memory formation after mild COVID-19. MiXCR, applied by TCRdb to the 5' RACE reads, yields one record per CDR3 protein. The sample records 200,000 to 250,000 distinct CDR3 sequences, about a sixth being singletons. Sequences were obtained from PBMCs or a T cell subset sorted from them (not recorded which). Every receptor here comes from a man aged 18 to 35 who had mild COVID-19 (a few samples of this study predate the infection). Cell type and time point are not known. Both conserved end residues are part of each CDR3. D genes are given only for firm matches. Some rows have no size entry. The others give once, few or many, or a class for an expanded clone.

d_call,cdr3_length,v_call,clone_size,j_call,cdr3_aa,cdr3_nt
NA,13,TRBV19,NA,TRBJ1-5,CASRNRNLEPQHF,TGTGCCAGTAGAAACAGGAACCTGGAGCCCCAGCATTTT
TRBD1,15,TRBV9,NA,TRBJ2-5,CASSTGTGGLETQYF,TGTGCCAGCAGCACAGGGACAGGGGGCTTGGAGACCCAGTACTTC
TRBD1,17,TRBV4-2,NA,TRBJ1-5,CASSQAEGQGVRQPQHF,TGTGCCAGCAGCCAAGCGGAGGGACAGGGTGTCAGACAGCCCCAGCATTTT
NA,13,TRBV20-1,few,TRBJ2-1,CSGGTGGRNEQFF,TGCAGTGGGGGGACTGGGGGGAGAAATGAGCAGTTCTTC
TRBD1,16,TRBV7-6,NA,TRBJ1-1,CASSTVRSGGNTEAFF,TGTGCCAGCAGCACCGTACGCTCAGGGGGGAACACTGAAGCTTTCTTT
NA,15,TRBV5-1,many,TRBJ1-1,CASSLWGSGDTEAFF,TGCGCCAGCAGCTTGTGGGGGTCCGGGGACACTGAAGCTTTCTTT
TRBD2,19,TRBV10-3,NA,TRBJ2-3,CAISEIKGLAGASTDTQYF,TGTGCCATCAGCGAAATCAAGGGACTAGCGGGGGCCTCCACAGATACGCAGTATTTT
NA,13,TRBV2,NA,TRBJ1-6,CASRGTQNSPLHF,TGTGCCAGCAGAGGGACGCAGAATTCACCCCTCCACTTT
NA,13,TRBV12-3/TRBV12-4,NA,TRBJ1-6,CASSPRLNSPLHF,TGTGCCAGCAGTCCCCGGTTGAATTCACCCCTCCACTTT
TRBD1,14,TRBV5-1,many,TRBJ2-7,CASSTGQLSYEQYF,TGCGCCAGCAGCACGGGACAGCTCTCCTACGAGCAGTACTTC
NA,9,TRBV29-1,NA,TRBJ1-1,CRPLTEAFF,TGCAGGCCTCTCACTGAAGCTTTCTTT
NA,12,TRBV12-3/TRBV12-4,NA,TRBJ1-4,CATGGDNEKLFF,TGTGCCACAGGAGGGGACAATGAAAAACTGTTTTTT
NA,12,TRBV20-1,NA,TRBJ1-1,CSASEGRSEAFF,TGCAGTGCTAGTGAGGGAAGGTCTGAAGCTTTCTTT
TRBD2,16,TRBV7-2,NA,TRBJ2-5,CASSWTSGGPQETQYF,TGTGCCAGCAGTTGGACTAGCGGGGGACCTCAAGAGACCCAGTACTTC
TRBD2,16,TRBV5-1,few,TRBJ2-1,CASSPSGASSYNEQFF,TGCGCCAGCAGTCCTAGCGGGGCTAGCTCCTACAATGAGCAGTTCTTC
TRBD1,14,TRBV2,NA,TRBJ2-7,CASRGDSHSYEQYF,TGTGCCAGCAGGGGGGACAGCCATTCCTACGAGCAGTACTTC
NA,13,TRBV5-1,few,TRBJ1-1,CASSPAGYTEAFF,TGCGCCAGCAGCCCGGCCGGGTACACTGAAGCTTTCTTT
NA,13,TRBV7-3,many,TRBJ2-2,CASSPGHTGELFF,TGTGCCAGCAGTCCGGGGCACACCGGGGAGCTGTTTTTT
NA,13,TRBV20-1,few,TRBJ2-4,CSAHTGAGEIQYF,TGCAGTGCTCATACAGGGGCGGGAGAGATTCAGTACTTC
NA,15,TRBV25-1,few,TRBJ2-1,CASTLGPSSYNEQFF,TGTGCCAGCACGCTGGGACCAAGCTCCTACAATGAGCAGTTCTTC
TRBD2,15,TRBV4-1,NA,TRBJ2-7,CASSQRLAGAYEQYF,TGCGCCAGCAGCCAACGGCTAGCGGGGGCCTACGAGCAGTACTTC
TRBD2,16,TRBV5-1,NA,TRBJ2-1,CASSPRTSGDYNEQFF,TGCGCCAGCAGCCCTAGGACTAGCGGGGATTACAATGAGCAGTTCTTC
NA,13,TRBV30,NA,TRBJ2-5,CAWSSNSRETQYF,TGTGCCTGGAGTAGTAACAGTCGGGAGACCCAGTACTTC
TRBD2,15,TRBV18,NA,TRBJ2-5,CASSPPSRAGETQYF,TGTGCCAGCTCACCACCGTCCAGAGCGGGGGAGACCCAGTACTTC
NA,16,TRBV7-3,few,TRBJ2-2,CASSPPGHEDTGELFF,TGTGCCAGCAGCCCTCCGGGACATGAGGACACCGGGGAGCTGTTTTTT
NA,16,TRBV3-1,few,TRBJ2-3,CASSPERPMFTDTQYF,TGTGCCAGCAGCCCCGAGAGACCCATGTTCACAGATACGCAGTATTTT
NA,13,TRBV20-1,few,TRBJ1-5,CSARSFANQPQHF,TGCAGTGCTAGGTCCTTTGCTAATCAGCCCCAGCATTTT
NA,14,TRBV6-5,few,TRBJ2-2,CASRAAPNTGELFF,TGTGCCAGCAGGGCGGCGCCTAACACCGGGGAGCTGTTTTTT
NA,17,TRBV5-1,few,TRBJ1-3,CASSATAGAPSGNTIYF,TGCGCCAGCAGCGCCACGGCAGGGGCTCCCTCTGGAAACACCATATATTTT
TRBD2,14,TRBV28,few,TRBJ2-4,CASSLGGDFVIQYF,TGTGCCAGCAGTTTGGGGGGGGATTTCGTCATTCAGTACTTC
NA,16,TRBV10-3,few,TRBJ2-1,CAISEFLDTGGSEQFF,TGTGCCATCAGTGAGTTCTTGGACACGGGCGGGTCTGAGCAGTTCTTC
NA,15,TRBV18,NA,TRBJ1-3,CASSPPYYSGNTIYF,TGTGCCAGCTCACCACCCTACTACTCTGGAAACACCATATATTTT
NA,14,TRBV12-3/TRBV12-4,few,TRBJ2-1,CASSSEKGYNEQFF,TGTGCCAGCAGTTCAGAAAAGGGCTACAATGAGCAGTTCTTC
NA,13,TRBV10-3,few,TRBJ2-5,CAISATHQETQYF,TGTGCCATCAGCGCGACACATCAAGAGACCCAGTACTTC
TRBD1,15,TRBV12-3/TRBV12-4,NA,TRBJ2-5,CASSSGDSPRETQYF,TGTGCCAGCAGTTCCGGGGACAGCCCACGGGAGACCCAGTACTTC
NA,13,TRBV29-1,NA,TRBJ2-5,CSVERGRQETQYF,TGCAGCGTTGAGCGGGGCCGCCAAGAGACCCAGTACTTC
TRBD1,18,TRBV5-1,few,TRBJ1-2,CASSSRSVRDRDHYGYTF,TGCGCCAGCAGCTCCCGTAGTGTCCGGGACAGGGATCACTATGGCTACACCTTC
NA,17,TRBV4-1,NA,TRBJ1-6,CASSQDRSTEHNSPLHF,TGCGCCAGCAGCCAAGATCGTTCGACAGAACATAATTCACCCCTCCACTTT
NA,11,TRBV18,few,TRBJ2-1,CASSPLDEQFF,TGTGCCAGCTCACCACTTGATGAGCAGTTCTTC
TRBD1,15,TRBV4-3,few,TRBJ1-4,CASSHRDREAEKLFF,TGCGCCAGCAGCCACCGGGACAGGGAGGCTGAAAAACTGTTTTTT
NA,15,TRBV18,many,TRBJ2-1,CASGLRDLSYNEQFF,TGTGCCAGCGGACTTCGCGATCTCTCCTACAATGAGCAGTTCTTC
TRBD1,14,TRBV20-1,NA,TRBJ2-2,CSAARQGRTGELFF,TGCAGTGCGGCCCGACAGGGGCGCACCGGGGAGCTGTTTTTT
TRBD2,15,TRBV7-2,few,TRBJ2-5,CASSLGIGGAQTQYF,TGTGCCAGCAGCTTAGGAATCGGGGGGGCACAGACCCAGTACTTC
NA,15,TRBV6-1,few,TRBJ1-5,CASSDVVTSNQPQHF,TGTGCCAGCAGTGATGTCGTCACTAGCAATCAGCCCCAGCATTTT
NA,13,TRBV10-2,NA,TRBJ1-2,CASGVGTNYGYTF,TGCGCCAGCGGAGTGGGGACTAACTATGGCTACACCTTC
TRBD1,15,TRBV23-1,many,TRBJ2-3,CASSRPGQGTDTQYF,TGCGCCAGCAGTCGACCGGGACAGGGGACAGATACGCAGTATTTT